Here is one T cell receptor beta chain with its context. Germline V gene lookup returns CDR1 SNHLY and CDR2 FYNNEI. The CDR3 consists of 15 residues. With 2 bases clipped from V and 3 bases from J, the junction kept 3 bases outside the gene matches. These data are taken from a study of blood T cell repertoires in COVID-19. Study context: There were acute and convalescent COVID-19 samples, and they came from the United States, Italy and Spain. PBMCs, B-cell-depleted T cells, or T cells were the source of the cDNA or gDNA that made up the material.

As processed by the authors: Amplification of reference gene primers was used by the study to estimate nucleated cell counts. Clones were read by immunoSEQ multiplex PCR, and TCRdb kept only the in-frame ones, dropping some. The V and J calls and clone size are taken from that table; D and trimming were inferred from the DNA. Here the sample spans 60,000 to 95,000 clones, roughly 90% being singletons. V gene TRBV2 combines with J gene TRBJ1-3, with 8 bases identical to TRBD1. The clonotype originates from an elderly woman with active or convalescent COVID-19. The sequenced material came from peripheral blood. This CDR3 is CASSEQGAVGNTIYF. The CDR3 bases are TGTGCCAGCAGTGAACAGGGGGCTGTTGGAAACACCATATATTTT.